This is a list of T cell receptor beta chains from one sample in a study of CD8 T cells in Susac syndrome. TCRdb independently ran MiXCR on the immunoSEQ multiplex PCR reads; one entry per CDR3 protein. The sample has 180,000 or so distinct CDR3 sequences, about 95% seen once. The sequenced sample was CD4+ T cells from PBMCs. Source of these receptors: a human donor in good health. The CDR3 runs from the conserved cysteine through the conserved F or W. A D gene is named only where the DNA matches it firmly. A clone size is listed for some rows: how often the clone was seen (once, few, many), or a class if it is expanded.

clone_size: once
d_call: .
v_call: TRBV3-1
j_call: TRBJ2-6
cdr3_nt: TGTGCCAGCAGCCTAGGCACAGGTCAACACTCTGGGGCCAACGTCCTGACTTTC
cdr3_aa: CASSLGTGQHSGANVLTF

clone_size: once
d_call: TRBD2
v_call: TRBV7-8
j_call: TRBJ2-1
cdr3_nt: TGTGCCAGCAGCTTAGTTGCGGGGGGTGGTTATGAGCAGTTCTTC
cdr3_aa: CASSLVAGGGYEQFF

clone_size: .
d_call: .
v_call: TRBV18
j_call: TRBJ2-7
cdr3_nt: TGTGCCAGCTCAGAGGACAGAGCGTACGAGCAGTACTTC
cdr3_aa: CASSEDRAYEQYF

clone_size: .
d_call: .
v_call: TRBV15
j_call: TRBJ2-3
cdr3_nt: TGTGCCACCCTCCCTCGGGGGGCGGATACGCAGTATTTT
cdr3_aa: CATLPRGADTQYF

clone_size: .
d_call: TRBD1
v_call: TRBV5-1
j_call: TRBJ2-7
cdr3_nt: TGCGCCAGCAGCCCCTCGACAGGGGGGTACGAGCAGTACTTC
cdr3_aa: CASSPSTGGYEQYF

clone_size: .
d_call: .
v_call: TRBV7-2
j_call: TRBJ2-7
cdr3_nt: TGTGCCAGCAGCTCAGGAGGAGGCGGTCTCTACGAGCAGTACTTC
cdr3_aa: CASSSGGGGLYEQYF

clone_size: .
d_call: .
v_call: TRBV9
j_call: TRBJ2-2
cdr3_nt: TGTGCCAGCAGCGTAGTAGGACAAACCACCGGGGAGCTGTTTTTT
cdr3_aa: CASSVVGQTTGELFF

clone_size: .
d_call: TRBD1
v_call: TRBV9
j_call: TRBJ1-6
cdr3_nt: TGTGCCAGCAGCGTAGAAGGACAGGGGGCTTCACCCCTCCACTTT
cdr3_aa: CASSVEGQGASPLHF

clone_size: .
d_call: .
v_call: TRBV7-8
j_call: TRBJ2-7
cdr3_nt: TGTGCCAGCAGCTTCCAGAGGGGCGAGCAGTACTTC
cdr3_aa: CASSFQRGEQYF

clone_size: .
d_call: TRBD2
v_call: TRBV7-2
j_call: TRBJ2-1
cdr3_nt: TGTGCCAGCAGCTTATCGGGACTAGCCTACAATGAGCAGTTCTTC
cdr3_aa: CASSLSGLAYNEQFF

clone_size: once
d_call: .
v_call: TRBV20-1
j_call: TRBJ1-6
cdr3_nt: TGCAGTGCTAGAAGGGGCGACCCGAATTCACCCCTCCACTTT
cdr3_aa: CSARRGDPNSPLHF

clone_size: .
d_call: TRBD1
v_call: TRBV20-1
j_call: TRBJ2-7
cdr3_nt: TGCAGTGCTAGGGGAGCCGGGACAGGGGCCTTGTACGAGCAGTACTTC
cdr3_aa: CSARGAGTGALYEQYF

clone_size: .
d_call: .
v_call: TRBV29-1
j_call: TRBJ1-2
cdr3_nt: TGCAGCGTAGGACCGCGCGGCTACACCTTC
cdr3_aa: CSVGPRGYTF

clone_size: .
d_call: .
v_call: TRBV14
j_call: TRBJ2-3
cdr3_nt: TGTGCCAGCAGCCACAATGTTCAAGATACGCAGTATTTT
cdr3_aa: CASSHNVQDTQYF

clone_size: .
d_call: .
v_call: TRBV7-9
j_call: TRBJ2-5
cdr3_nt: TGTGCCAGCAACTCCGGGGCGGGGGAGACCCAGTACTTC
cdr3_aa: CASNSGAGETQYF

clone_size: .
d_call: TRBD1
v_call: TRBV5-1
j_call: TRBJ2-2
cdr3_nt: TGCGCCAGCAGCTTGATGGGACAGGGACGCACCGGGGAGCTGTTTTTT
cdr3_aa: CASSLMGQGRTGELFF

clone_size: .
d_call: .
v_call: TRBV3-1
j_call: TRBJ2-1
cdr3_nt: TGTGCCAGCAGCGCTGGGCCTAGCTCTTACAATGAGCAGTTCTTC
cdr3_aa: CASSAGPSSYNEQFF

clone_size: .
d_call: TRBD1
v_call: TRBV11-1
j_call: TRBJ1-1
cdr3_nt: TGTGCCAGCAGCTCCGGACAGGCCACTGAAGCTTTCTTT
cdr3_aa: CASSSGQATEAFF

clone_size: few
d_call: .
v_call: TRBV20-1
j_call: TRBJ1-2
cdr3_nt: TGCAGTGCTAGTACCGGGGCCTATGGCTACACCTTC
cdr3_aa: CSASTGAYGYTF

clone_size: .
d_call: .
v_call: TRBV6-5
j_call: TRBJ1-1
cdr3_nt: TGTGCCAGCAGTTACTCGAGGGCCAGGGTTGGGGGGACTGAAGCTTTCTTT
cdr3_aa: CASSYSRARVGGTEAFF

clone_size: once
d_call: .
v_call: TRBV5-4
j_call: TRBJ2-3
cdr3_nt: TGTGCCAGCAGCCTCGGCCGGGGGGCAAGGGATACGCAGTATTTT
cdr3_aa: CASSLGRGARDTQYF

clone_size: .
d_call: .
v_call: TRBV6-2/TRBV6-3
j_call: TRBJ1-2
cdr3_nt: TGTGCCAGCACCCATTCCGGGGGAGGCTACACCTTC
cdr3_aa: CASTHSGGGYTF

clone_size: .
d_call: .
v_call: TRBV20-1
j_call: TRBJ2-7
cdr3_nt: TGCAGTGCTAGTGCAGGGCCGGAGAACGAGCAGTACTTC
cdr3_aa: CSASAGPENEQYF

clone_size: .
d_call: TRBD1
v_call: TRBV5-4
j_call: TRBJ1-6
cdr3_nt: TGTGCCAGCAGCTATCGACAGGGTGGGTCCTATAATTCACCCCTCCACTTT
cdr3_aa: CASSYRQGGSYNSPLHF

clone_size: .
d_call: .
v_call: TRBV18
j_call: TRBJ1-1
cdr3_nt: TGTGCCAGCTCACCGGAGCGGGAAGCCGGGGGAAACACTGAAGCTTTCTTT
cdr3_aa: CASSPEREAGGNTEAFF

clone_size: .
d_call: .
v_call: TRBV29-1
j_call: TRBJ2-5
cdr3_nt: TGCAGCGTTCGTTATGGCCAAGAGACCCAGTACTTC
cdr3_aa: CSVRYGQETQYF